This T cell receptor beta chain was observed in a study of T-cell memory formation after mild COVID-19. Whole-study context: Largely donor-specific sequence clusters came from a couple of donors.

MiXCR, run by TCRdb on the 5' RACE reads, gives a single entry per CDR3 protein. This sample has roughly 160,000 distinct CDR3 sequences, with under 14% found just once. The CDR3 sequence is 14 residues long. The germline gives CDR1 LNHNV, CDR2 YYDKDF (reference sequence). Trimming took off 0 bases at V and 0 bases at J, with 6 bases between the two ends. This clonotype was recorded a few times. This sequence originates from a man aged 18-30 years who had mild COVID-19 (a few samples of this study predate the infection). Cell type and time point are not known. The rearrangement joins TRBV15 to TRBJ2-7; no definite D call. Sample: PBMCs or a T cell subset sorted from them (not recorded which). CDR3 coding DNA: TGTGCCACCAGCAGAGAATCGGGCTCCTACGAGCAGTACTTC. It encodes CATSRESGSYEQYF.